The 19 T cell receptor beta chains given below trace back to one sample, sequenced in a study of T cell repertoires in cytomegalovirus infection. In TCRdb, the reads were re-called with MiXCR into one record per CDR3 protein. The sample includes some 400,000 distinct CDR3 sequences, approximately 33% seen only once; the top ten take about an eighth. The sample taken for sequencing was PBMCs. These receptors all come from a human donor in good health (CMV status not recorded). Some clones in this sample may be carry-over from other donors' samples.

This clonotype was found many times. The rearrangement uses TRBV7-2 and TRBJ1-6, with a weak D call TRBD1 (5 bases). V lost 4 bases and J lost 7, with 14 bases in between. This CDR3 has 15 residues. CDR1 is SGHTA and CDR2 is FQGNSA in the germline V gene. DNA of the CDR3: TGTGCCAGCAGCTCACGACCGCAGGGAAATTCACCCCTCCACTTT. It yields the protein CASSSRPQGNSPLHF.

The chain recombines TRBV19 with TRBJ2-7, with D maybe TRBD1 (6 bases). Germline lookup yields CDR1 LNHDA and CDR2 SQIVND (reference sequence). CDR3 size: 17 residues. Trimming shortened V by 6 bases and J by 1 base, and 22 bases separated the two germline ends. In DNA, the CDR3 is TGTGCCAGTAGCGCCAGCATAAATTGGGACAAATCCTACGAGCAGTACTTC. Translation gives CASSASINWDKSYEQYF.

This clonotype was observed at least ten times. V usage is TRBV7-2 and J usage is TRBJ2-7; 11 nucleotides line up with TRBD2. Germline V gene lookup returns CDR1 SGHTA and CDR2 FQGNSA. The CDR3 length is 16 residues. J was trimmed by 3 bases and V by 5 bases; bases with no gene match: 9. CDR3 amino acids: CASSKSTSGGYYEQYF. The DNA for the CDR3 is TGTGCCAGCAGCAAAAGCACTAGCGGGGGCTACTACGAGCAGTACTTC. The full variable domain, completed using reference TRBV7-2 and TRBJ2-7, is GAGVSQSPSNKVTEKGKDVELRCDPISGHTALYWYRQSLGQGLEFLIYFQGNSAPDKSGLPSDRFSAERTGGSVSTLTIQRTQQEDSAVYLCASSKSTSGGYYEQYFGPGTRLTVT.

The rearrangement uses TRBV5-5 and TRBJ2-7; 7 nucleotides line up with TRBD1. The CDR3 covers 14 residues. Germline V lookup: CDR1 SGHKS, CDR2 YYEKEE (reference sequence). Losses at the gene ends were 7 bases for V and 2 bases for J; bases not matched to a gene: 9. Here the CDR3 reads CASGWDRLTYEQYF. The CDR3 DNA is TGTGCCAGCGGCTGGGACAGATTAACCTACGAGCAGTACTTC.

With regard to this clonotype: The CDR3 does not end in the conserved phenylalanine or tryptophan, so this is likely a read error. The chain has TRBV7-6 and TRBJ2-5, with TRBD2 matching 10 bases. CDR1 and CDR2 from the germline V gene are SGHVS and FNYEAQ. Trimming cost V 0 bases and J 3 bases; bases outside gene matches: 4. This CDR3 spans 16 amino acids. The CDR3 loop is CASSLAASGGKETQYL. The CDR3 nucleotides read TGTGCCAGCAGCTTAGCGGCTAGCGGGGGAAAAGAGACCCAGTACCTC.

As for this clonotype: A much bigger clone sits one base away, suggesting this may be a read error. V gene TRBV5-8 combines with J gene TRBJ1-1; D call uncertain. CDR3 length equals 15 residues. Germline V gives CDR1 SGHTS, CDR2 YDEGEE. DNA of the CDR3: TGTGCCAGAAGCTTGGCCATCGGGCGGAACACTGAAGCTTTCTTT. This codes for CARSLAIGRNTEAFF. The whole variable domain, filled in from reference TRBV5-8 and TRBJ1-1, reads EAGVTQSPTHLIKTRGQQATLRCSPISGHTSVYWYQQALGLGLQFLLWYDEGEERNRGNFPPRFSGRQFPNYSSELNVNALELEDSALYLCARSLAIGRNTEAFFGQGTRLTVV.

This sequence joins TRBV27 and TRBJ1-5; no clear D. With 8 bases removed from V and 9 bases from J, the gap between germline ends came to 14 bases. This CDR3 is 12 amino acids long. CDR1 and CDR2 from the germline V gene are MNHEY and SMNVEV (reference sequence). The CDR3 region has the DNA TGTGCCAGCGGCCCGCACAATAGGCCCCAGCATTTT. It codes for CASGPHNRPQHF.

This clonotype was picked up a small number of times. The rearrangement uses TRBV24-1 and TRBJ2-4; TRBD1 matches 9 bases. Germline assignment: CDR1 KGHDR and CDR2 SFDVKD. The CDR3 runs 15 residues. J lost 4 bases, V lost 6 bases, and 6 bases had no gene match. In DNA, the CDR3 is TGTGCCACCAGTCCGGCGGGGACAGGGAAAAACATTCAGTACTTC. It translates to CATSPAGTGKNIQYF.

This sequence joins TRBV20-1 and TRBJ2-1; tentative D call: TRBD1 (5 bases). Germline-derived CDR1 and CDR2 are DFQATT and SNEGSKA (reference sequence). V lost 4 bases and J 7 bases, leaving 11 bases between the germline ends. This CDR3 contains 12 residues. CDR3 DNA: TGCAGTGCTATATCAGGGTATAATGAGCAGTTCTTC. Protein: CSAISGYNEQFF.

The sample holds one count of this clonotype. This sequence joins TRBV11-2 and TRBJ1-2; possibly TRBD1 for D (5 bases). Germline V gives CDR1 SGHAT, CDR2 FQNNGV. This CDR3 comprises 13 residues. V was shortened by 8 bases and J by 6 bases, with 16 bases between the two germline ends. CDR3 residues: CASCPDRGHGYTF. Written as DNA, the CDR3 is TGTGCCAGCTGCCCTGACCGGGGCCATGGCTACACCTTC. Supplemented by reference TRBV11-2 and TRBJ1-2, the full variable domain reads EAGVAQSPRYKIIEKRQSVAFWCNPISGHATLYWYQQILGQGPKLLIQFQNNGVVDDSQLPKDRFSAERLKGVDSTLKIQPAKLEDSAVYLCASCPDRGHGYTFGSGTRLTVV.

The rearrangement links TRBV5-5 to TRBJ1-6; 7 nucleotides agree with TRBD1. The V and J ends lost 3 bases and 0 bases, in that order; junction bases with no gene match: 6. Germline CDR1 reads SGHKS; CDR2 reads YYEKEE (reference sequence). The CDR3 spans 17 residues. Written as DNA, the CDR3 is TGTGCCAGCAGCTCAGGACAGGCGGCCTCCTATAATTCACCCCTCCACTTT. Translated: CASSSGQAASYNSPLHF.

This sequence joins TRBV20-1 and TRBJ1-3; 9 nucleotides line up with TRBD1. This CDR3 has 15 residues. V lost 4 bases and J lost 6; bases outside the gene matches: 10. Germline V gives CDR1 DFQATT, CDR2 SNEGSKA (reference sequence). The CDR3 is CSANHPGQGQNTIYF. DNA for the CDR3: TGCAGTGCTAACCATCCGGGACAGGGCCAAAACACCATATATTTT.

The sample holds many counts of this clonotype. V is TRBV12-3 or TRBV12-4 and J is TRBJ1-2; perhaps TRBD1 as D (6 bases). Trimming removed 6 bases at V and 5 bases at J, with 10 bases between. This CDR3 comprises 12 residues. CDR3: CASSFTGYGYTF. The CDR3 coding sequence is TGTGCCAGCAGCTTCACAGGGTATGGCTACACCTTC.

This chain links TRBV12-3 or TRBV12-4 with TRBJ1-5; D may be TRBD1 (5 bases). Trimming shortened V by 2 bases and J by 4 bases, and 18 bases separated the two germline ends. The CDR3 consists of 17 residues. This CDR3 is CASSLLLGGVANQPQHF. CDR3 bases: TGTGCCAGCAGTTTACTTTTGGGAGGGGTTGCAAATCAGCCCCAGCATTTT.

This clonotype was counted once. The V gene is TRBV4-1, the J gene TRBJ2-7; D is possibly TRBD1 or TRBD2 (6 bases each). This CDR3 comprises 14 residues. The V end lost 2 bases, the J end lost 2 bases, and 10 bases lay between the germline ends. Germline lookup yields CDR1 MGHRA and CDR2 YSYEKL. CDR3 in amino acids: CASSQSGGPYEQYF. The CDR3 DNA is TGCGCCAGCAGCCAATCTGGGGGGCCCTACGAGCAGTACTTC.

This clonotype was counted at least ten times. This chain links TRBV7-2 with TRBJ1-1, with D perhaps matching TRBD1 (6 bases). Germline V CDR1 and CDR2: SGHTA, FQGNSA. This CDR3 contains 15 residues. V lost 5 bases and J lost 1, with 14 bases in between. The CDR3 loop is CASSRDGDKNTEAFF. The CDR3 DNA sequence: TGTGCCAGCAGCCGAGATGGGGACAAGAACACTGAAGCTTTCTTT.

The sample holds many counts of this clonotype. The chain joins TRBV7-6 to TRBJ2-7; D perhaps matches TRBD2 (6 bases). Germline CDR1 reads SGHVS; CDR2 reads FNYEAQ. V lost 5 bases and J lost 4, with 18 bases in between. The CDR3 runs to 15 residues. In nucleotides, the CDR3 is TGTGCCAGCAGCACCGGGACTGGGACCTTGTACGAGCAGTACTTC. It yields the protein CASSTGTGTLYEQYF.

The chain links TRBV20-1 to TRBJ2-3; D unresolved. The CDR3 runs 15 residues. V was clipped by 5 bases and J by 1 base, with 16 bases between them. CDR1 DFQATT and CDR2 SNEGSKA come from the germline V gene (reference sequence). The CDR3 region has the DNA TGCAGTGCTGAACTCCCAGGCCCTGGCACAGATACGCAGTATTTT. Protein sequence: CSAELPGPGTDTQYF.

The V gene is TRBV20-1, the J gene TRBJ2-4; D call uncertain. CDR1 and CDR2 from the germline V gene are DFQATT and SNEGSKA (reference sequence). Trimming shortened V by 3 bases and J by 8 bases, and 11 bases separated the two germline ends. The CDR3 has 12 residues. The CDR3 DNA sequence: TGCAGTGCTAGGGAAGATGGGGACATTCAGTACTTC. Translation gives CSAREDGDIQYF.